The clone carrying this T cell receptor (beta chain) was picked up a small number of times. Its antigen is not known. The CDR3 sequence is 10 residues long. Primers for the PCR totalled 60 Vbeta and 13 Jbeta. Study processing details: In a later analysis, the count reached tens of millions of unique TCR beta chains, with 8.5 million to 14 million shared. Profiling relied on immunoSEQ multiplex PCR, and the TCRdb table lists in-frame clones only, not all of them. The V and J calls and clone size come from that table; D and trimming were worked out from the DNA. In the table there are about 120,000 clones, approximately 69% of which are singletons. This specimen comes from a study of cytomegalovirus exposure and HLA in healthy donors. Broader study findings: The classifier, whose performance was assessed in both the original and validation cohorts, reportedly diagnosed cytomegalovirus status with high specificity and sensitivity. Around 18,000 TCR beta sequences were associated with HLA alleles at 0.05 false discovery rate in a later analysis. In vitro assays verified that a few CMV-associated chains recognized CMV antigens specifically.

V and J are TRBV21-1 and TRBJ1-1. TRBV21-1 is labeled a pseudogene. The sequencing sample was made of PBMCs. The receptor was isolated from a woman aged 45-59 years in good health and CMV-seropositive. The CDR3 DNA is TGTGCCAGCATATTTACTGAAGCTTTCTTT. It is translated as CASIFTEAFF.